One and the same sample provided the 25 T cell receptor beta chains below, sequenced in a study of PD-1 blockade in mismatch repair-deficient tumors. TCRdb keeps only in-frame clones here, not all; method: immunoSEQ multiplex PCR. The sample shows approximately 40,000 clones, around 79% of them seen only once. The sample consisted of peripheral blood, taken 4 weeks after starting pembrolizumab. The receptors were gathered from an adult with mismatch repair-deficient cancer.

This clone was recorded only once. This rearrangement joins TRBV19 to TRBJ2-1, with 15 bases aligning to TRBD2. Germline CDR1 and CDR2: LNHDA and SQIVND (reference sequence). The CDR3 extends over 17 amino acids. V shed 3 bases and J 6 bases; nucleotides not matched to a gene: 6. This CDR3 reads CASSIRTSGRELNEQFF. CDR3 in DNA: TGTGCCAGTAGTATCAGGACTAGCGGGAGGGAACTCAATGAGCAGTTCTTC.

The chain has TRBV27 and TRBJ1-4, with D perhaps TRBD1 (5 bases). V lost 8 bases to trimming and J lost 7 bases, with 14 bases between them. CDR1 and CDR2 (germline): MNHEY, SMNVEV (reference sequence). The CDR3 has 13 residues. The CDR3 DNA reads as TGTGCCAGCCGGATAGGGGTGGGTGAAAAACTGTTTTTT. Translating gives CASRIGVGEKLFF.

The chain carries TRBV19 and TRBJ2-5; D possibly matches TRBD1 or TRBD2 (7 bases each). Germline CDR1 LNHDA, CDR2 SQIVND (reference sequence). The CDR3 has 14 residues. The ends were cut back, 5 bases at V and 7 bases at J, with 17 bases in the middle. The CDR3 DNA sequence: TGTGCCAGTAGTCCTCGGACAGGCGGGGGGACCCAGTACTTC. This translates into CASSPRTGGGTQYF.

The gene calls are TRBV9 and TRBJ2-1; 13 nucleotides agree with TRBD2. The CDR3 covers 15 residues. CDR1 SGDLS and CDR2 YYNGEE come from the germline V gene. The V segment lost 3 bases and the J segment 4 bases; nucleotides outside the gene matches: 1. The CDR3 loop reads CASSAGLAGYNEQFF. The CDR3, as DNA: TGTGCCAGCAGCGCGGGACTAGCGGGATACAATGAGCAGTTCTTC.

The chain uses TRBV27 and TRBJ2-7; TRBD1 might be the D (6 bases). Trimming left V 8 bases short and J 0 bases short, with 14 bases between. CDR3 length equals 14 residues. Germline CDR1 reads MNHEY; CDR2 reads SMNVEV (reference sequence). The CDR3 region has the DNA TGTGCCAGCCGCCTTGACAGGTACTCCTACGAGCAGTACTTC. Translated: CASRLDRYSYEQYF.

This clone has at least ten counts. The gene calls are TRBV5-1 and TRBJ2-1, with 8 bases matching TRBD1. The V gene's germline CDR1 is SGHRS and CDR2 YFSETQ. Trimming removed 9 bases from V and 4 bases from J; junction bases left unmatched: 12. This CDR3 has 15 residues. CDR3 protein: CATMTGVGVYNEQFF. For the CDR3, the DNA is TGCGCCACCATGACAGGGGTTGGGGTATACAATGAGCAGTTCTTC. Full variable domain (outside the CDR3, taken from reference TRBV5-1 and TRBJ2-1): KAGVTQTPRYLIKTRGQQVTLSCSPISGHRSVSWYQQTPGQGLQFLFEYFSETQRNKGNFPGRFSGRQFSNSRSEMNVSTLELGDSALYLCATMTGVGVYNEQFFGPGTRLTVL.

The chain has TRBV19 and TRBJ2-7; 10 bases agree with TRBD2. Trimming took 5 bases from V and 3 from J; bases not matched to a gene: 7. This CDR3 has 15 amino acids. The germline V gene has CDR1 LNHDA and CDR2 SQIVND (reference sequence). The CDR3 bases are TGTGCCAGTAGTCCCGTTCTAGCGGGAGACTACGAGCAGTACTTC. This gives the protein CASSPVLAGDYEQYF.

The chain joins TRBV19 to TRBJ2-7, with 11 bases identical to TRBD1. The CDR3 is 14 amino acids. Germline V gene sequence: CDR1 LNHDA, CDR2 SQIVND (reference sequence). The V gene end was trimmed by 5 bases and the J gene end by 6 bases; junction bases not matched to a gene: 6. CDR3 nucleotides: TGTGCCAGTAGTCCCAGGACAGGGGGCATCGAGCAGTACTTC. Protein: CASSPRTGGIEQYF.

V gene TRBV9 combines with J gene TRBJ1-2; possible D gene TRBD1, 6 bases. Germline V gives CDR1 SGDLS, CDR2 YYNGEE. The CDR3 runs 14 residues. V was shortened by 2 bases and J by 7 bases, with 15 bases between the two germline ends. The CDR3 loop is CASSVAHKGGGYTF. The CDR3 DNA sequence: TGTGCCAGCAGCGTGGCCCATAAGGGGGGTGGCTACACCTTC.

This clone has just a few counts. This chain links TRBV9 with TRBJ2-2; weak D call: TRBD2 (5 bases). From germline, CDR1 is SGDLS and CDR2 YYNGEE. Trimming removed 3 bases from V and 1 base from J, with 10 bases in between. This CDR3 spans 15 amino acids. The chain's CDR3 is CASSATNLNTGELFF. CDR3 nucleotide sequence: TGTGCCAGCAGCGCGACTAACCTGAACACCGGGGAGCTGTTTTTT.

This chain joins TRBV7-2 and TRBJ1-2; weak D call: TRBD1 (6 bases). This CDR3 has 15 residues. Trimming took off 1 base at V and 3 bases at J, with 12 bases between the two ends. Per germline, CDR1 SGHTA and CDR2 FQGNSA. This chain's CDR3 is CASSLGTGMDYGYTF. The DNA for the CDR3 is TGTGCCAGCAGCTTAGGAACAGGGATGGACTATGGCTACACCTTC.

J is TRBJ2-7 and V is TRBV11-2, with 7 positions matching TRBD1. CDR3 size: 13 residues. V lost 5 bases and J lost 3; bases outside the gene matches: 4. Germline values: CDR1 SGHAT, CDR2 FQNNGV. The CDR3 region has the DNA TGTGCCAGCAGCGGGGGACAGTACTACGAGCAGTACTTC. Translated: CASSGGQYYEQYF.

The chain is built from TRBV28 and TRBJ2-1; weak D call: TRBD2 (6 bases). V was trimmed by 4 bases and J by 8 bases, leaving 12 bases between them. This CDR3 contains 13 residues. Germline assignment: CDR1 MDHEN and CDR2 SYDVKM. Here the CDR3 reads CASSYGRLDEQFF. CDR3 sequence (DNA): TGTGCCAGCAGTTACGGGAGACTTGATGAGCAGTTCTTC.

This sequence joins TRBV28 and TRBJ1-4; tentatively, D is TRBD1 (6 bases). Trimming stripped 8 bases from V and 6 bases from J, with 13 bases between. CDR3 length equals 13 residues. Germline loops: CDR1 MDHEN, CDR2 SYDVKM. CDR3 coding DNA: TGTGCCAGCGGGGGGGCCATAGATGAAAAACTGTTTTTT. This encodes CASGGAIDEKLFF.

In DNA, the CDR3 is TGTGCCACCGGAACAGGGATAGTCATTCAGTACTTC. This translates into CATGTGIVIQYF. The chain employs TRBV28 and TRBJ2-4; possibly TRBD1 for D (6 bases). V gave up 10 bases and J gave up 9 bases, with 16 bases separating them. CDR1 is MDHEN and CDR2 is SYDVKM in the germline V gene. The CDR3 sequence is 12 residues long.

This chain joins TRBV19 and TRBJ1-5, with TRBD1 matching 8 bases. This CDR3 spans 17 amino acids. CDR1 LNHDA and CDR2 SQIVND come from the germline V gene (reference sequence). Trimming at V came to 3 bases and at J to 0 bases, leaving 7 bases not matched to a gene. CDR3 amino acids: CASSMTGDINSNQPQHF. Written as DNA, the CDR3 is TGTGCCAGTAGTATGACAGGGGACATAAATAGCAATCAGCCCCAGCATTTT. The full variable domain, rest sourced from reference TRBV19 and TRBJ1-5, is DGGITQSPKYLFRKEGQNVTLSCEQNLNHDAMYWYRQDPGQGLRLIYYSQIVNDFQKGDIAEGYSVSREKKESFPLTVTSAQKNPTAFYLCASSMTGDINSNQPQHFGDGTRLSIL.

The V gene is TRBV7-6, the J gene TRBJ2-5; maybe TRBD1 (6 bases). The CDR3 length is 14 residues. V dropped 3 bases and J dropped 0 bases, with 8 bases sitting between them. Germline V gene lookup returns CDR1 SGHVS and CDR2 FNYEAQ. CDR3 coding DNA: TGTGCCAGCAGCTTTACAGGGTACCAAGAGACCCAGTACTTC. It translates to CASSFTGYQETQYF.

This clone was detected a few times. The DNA of the CDR3 is TGCAGCGTTCGAGGGGGGGCCAACGTCCTGACTTTC. Encoded protein: CSVRGGANVLTF. This sequence joins TRBV29-1 and TRBJ2-6, with D possibly being TRBD2 (5 bases). Trimming removed 5 bases from V and 4 bases from J, with 6 bases in between. Germline CDR1 reads SQVTM; CDR2 reads ANQGSEA. CDR3 length: 12 residues.

V usage is TRBV6-5 and J usage is TRBJ2-2, with TRBD1 matching 9 bases. CDR1 and CDR2 from the germline V gene are MNHEY and SVGAGI. The CDR3 length is 16 residues. The V and J ends lost 0 bases and 4 bases, in that order; junction bases with no gene match: 3. In DNA form, the CDR3 reads TGTGCCAGCAGTTACTCGGGACAGGGAGTCACCGGGGAGCTGTTTTTT. Translating it yields CASSYSGQGVTGELFF.

The rearrangement links TRBV29-1 to TRBJ2-4; D remains unclear. This CDR3 has 14 amino acids. Germline values: CDR1 SQVTM, CDR2 ANQGSEA. The V gene lost 5 bases and the J gene lost 4 bases, with 15 bases spanning the gap. The CDR3 reads CSVSDPPPKNIQYF. CDR3 DNA sequence: TGCAGCGTTTCGGACCCTCCCCCAAAAAACATTCAGTACTTC.

The chain combines TRBV7-9 with TRBJ2-7, with 11 bases fitting TRBD2. The trim removed 5 bases at V and 6 bases at J, leaving 6 bases unmatched. CDR3 length: 14 residues. CDR1 is SEHNR, CDR2 FQNEAQ, per germline (reference sequence). DNA of the CDR3: TGTGCCAGCAGCGTTAGCGGGAGGGCCAGCGAGCAGTACTTC. It is translated as CASSVSGRASEQYF.

The chain has TRBV2 and TRBJ2-1, with 11 bases fitting TRBD2. CDR3 length: 16 amino acids. The germline V gene has CDR1 SNHLY and CDR2 FYNNEI. After removal of 1 base from V and 4 bases from J, the junction contained 3 bases not matched to a gene. The chain's CDR3 is CASSEEGLAAYNEQFF. In nucleotides, the CDR3 is TGTGCCAGCAGTGAAGAGGGACTAGCGGCTTACAATGAGCAGTTCTTC.

The chain links TRBV29-1 to TRBJ2-7, with 7 positions matching TRBD2. From germline, CDR1 is SQVTM and CDR2 ANQGSEA. CDR3 length: 15 residues. V was clipped by 3 bases and J by 0 bases; unmatched bases: 8. The CDR3 nucleotides read TGCAGCGTTGATGGGGTGAGCGGGACCTCCTACGAGCAGTACTTC. It encodes CSVDGVSGTSYEQYF.

The chain couples TRBV18 to TRBJ2-5, with a possible D match to TRBD2 (6 bases). CDR3 length: 12 amino acids. Trimming removed 2 bases from V and 5 bases from J, with 6 bases in between. CDR1 and CDR2 from the germline V gene are KGHSH and LQKENI. The DNA for the CDR3 is TGTGCCAGCTCACCAGGGGGGGAGACCCAGTACTTC. It is translated as CASSPGGETQYF.

The V and J genes are TRBV12-5 and TRBJ2-7; 7 bases agree with TRBD1. This CDR3 has 14 amino acids. Trimming took 3 bases from V and 2 from J; bases not matched to a gene: 4. From germline, CDR1 is LGHNT and CDR2 FRNRAP. The CDR3 DNA is TGTGCTAGTGGTTTCCTGGACAGGACCTACGAGCAGTACTTC. It encodes CASGFLDRTYEQYF.